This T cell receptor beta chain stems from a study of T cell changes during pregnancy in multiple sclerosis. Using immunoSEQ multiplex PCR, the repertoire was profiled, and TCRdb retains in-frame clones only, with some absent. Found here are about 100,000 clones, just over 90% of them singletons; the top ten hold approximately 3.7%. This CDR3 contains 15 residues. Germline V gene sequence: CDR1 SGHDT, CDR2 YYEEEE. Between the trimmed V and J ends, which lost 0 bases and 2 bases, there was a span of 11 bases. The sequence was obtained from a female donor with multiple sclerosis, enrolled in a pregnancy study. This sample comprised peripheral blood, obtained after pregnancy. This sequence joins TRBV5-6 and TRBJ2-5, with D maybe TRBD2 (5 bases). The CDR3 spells CASSLATGIQETQYF. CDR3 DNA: TGTGCCAGCAGCTTGGCCACGGGGATACAAGAGACCCAGTACTTC.